Below are 3 T cell receptor beta chains sequenced from a single sample in a study of blood T cells in healthy people across ages. Primers used in a second PCR of roughly 7 to 11 cycles were a sample-barcoded 5' primer and a J-beta primer mix. TCRdb fed the 5' RACE reads into MiXCR, producing one record per CDR3 protein. Of some 790,000 distinct CDR3 sequences listed, 25% to 30% are singletons. Specimen: blood. These receptors were obtained from a woman of 80 years or more in good health.

This clonotype was observed a handful of times. The chain uses TRBV3-1 and TRBJ1-6, with D possibly being TRBD1 (5 bases). V dropped 5 bases and J dropped 7 bases, with 15 bases sitting between them. CDR1 is LGHDT and CDR2 is YNNKEL in the germline V gene (reference sequence). The CDR3 has 15 amino acids. DNA of the CDR3: TGTGCCAGCAGCGAGGGAGCAGGGTACAATTCACCCCTCCACTTT. Translated, it gives CASSEGAGYNSPLHF.

Note on this clonotype: A much larger clone differs by one base, so this may be a read error. This chain uses TRBV7-2 with TRBJ2-4; TRBD1 agrees at 7 bases. J was trimmed by 0 bases and V by 5 bases; bases with no gene match: 10. The CDR3 spans 17 residues. Germline assignment: CDR1 SGHTA and CDR2 FQGNSA. The CDR3 sequence: CASSPRDSPLAKNIQYF. CDR3 coding DNA: TGTGCCAGCAGCCCCCGGGACAGCCCACTAGCCAAAAACATTCAGTACTTC.

The chain is built from TRBV10-2 and TRBJ2-3; tentatively, D is TRBD1 (5 bases). CDR1 is WSHSY, CDR2 SAAADI, per germline. Trimming took 2 bases from V and 1 from J, leaving 16 bases between them. This CDR3 is 17 amino acids long. The CDR3 protein is CASSEISRVAGTDTQYF. In nucleotides, the CDR3 is TGCGCCAGCAGTGAGATTTCCAGGGTGGCAGGCACAGATACGCAGTATTTT.